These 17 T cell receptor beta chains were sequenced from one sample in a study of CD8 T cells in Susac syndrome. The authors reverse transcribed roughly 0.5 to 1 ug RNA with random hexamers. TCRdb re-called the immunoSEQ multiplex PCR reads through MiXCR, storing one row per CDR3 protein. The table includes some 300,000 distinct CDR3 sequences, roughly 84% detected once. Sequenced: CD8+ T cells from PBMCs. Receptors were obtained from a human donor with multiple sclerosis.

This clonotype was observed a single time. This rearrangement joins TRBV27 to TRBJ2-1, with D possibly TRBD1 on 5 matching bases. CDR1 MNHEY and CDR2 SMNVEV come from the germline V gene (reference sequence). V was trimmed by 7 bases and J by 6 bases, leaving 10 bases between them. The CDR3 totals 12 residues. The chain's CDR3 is CASTSTGNEQFF. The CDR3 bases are TGTGCCAGCACCTCAACAGGCAATGAGCAGTTCTTC.

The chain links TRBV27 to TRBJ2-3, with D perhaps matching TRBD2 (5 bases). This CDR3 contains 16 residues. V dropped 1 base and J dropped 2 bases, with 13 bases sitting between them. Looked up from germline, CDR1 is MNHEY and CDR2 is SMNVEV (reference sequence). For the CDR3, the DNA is TGTGCCAGCAGTTTATGGGCGGGCAGCCTCACAGATACGCAGTATTTT. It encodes CASSLWAGSLTDTQYF.

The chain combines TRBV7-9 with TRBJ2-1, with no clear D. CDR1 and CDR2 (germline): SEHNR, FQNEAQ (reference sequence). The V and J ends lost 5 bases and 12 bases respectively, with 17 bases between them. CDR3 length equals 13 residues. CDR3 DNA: TGTGCCAGCAGCCTAGGCTCAGACGGTCGGCAGTTCTTC. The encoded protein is CASSLGSDGRQFF.

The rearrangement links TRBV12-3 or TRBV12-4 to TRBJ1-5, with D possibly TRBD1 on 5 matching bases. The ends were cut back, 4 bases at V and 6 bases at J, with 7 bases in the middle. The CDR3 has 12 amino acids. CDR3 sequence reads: CASSSGGQPQHF. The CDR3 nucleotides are TGTGCCAGCAGTTCCGGGGGTCAGCCCCAGCATTTT.

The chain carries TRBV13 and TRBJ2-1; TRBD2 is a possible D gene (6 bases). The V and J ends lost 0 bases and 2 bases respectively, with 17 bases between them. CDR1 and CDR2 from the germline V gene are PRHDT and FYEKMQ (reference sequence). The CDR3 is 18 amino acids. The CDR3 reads CASSLGGMVTSPYNEQFF. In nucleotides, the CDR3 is TGTGCCAGCAGCTTAGGTGGAATGGTAACTAGCCCCTACAATGAGCAGTTCTTC. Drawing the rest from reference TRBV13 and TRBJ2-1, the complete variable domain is AAGVIQSPRHLIKEKRETATLKCYPIPRHDTVYWYQQGPGQDPQFLISFYEKMQSDKGSIPDRFSAQQFSDYHSELNMSSLELGDSALYFCASSLGGMVTSPYNEQFFGPGTRLTVL.

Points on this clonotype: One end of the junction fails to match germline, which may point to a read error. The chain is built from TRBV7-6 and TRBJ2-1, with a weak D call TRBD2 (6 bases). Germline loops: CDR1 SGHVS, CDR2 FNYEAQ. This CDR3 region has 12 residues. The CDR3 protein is CASSTKGGTPAF. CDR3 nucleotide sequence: TGTGCCAGCAGCACAAAAGGAGGGACTCCGGCCTTC.

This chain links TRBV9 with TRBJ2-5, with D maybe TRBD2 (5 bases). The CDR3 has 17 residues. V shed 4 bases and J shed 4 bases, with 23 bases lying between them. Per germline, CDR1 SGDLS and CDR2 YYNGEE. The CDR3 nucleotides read TGTGCCAGCAGCCACTCCCCCGATCACGAGGGAAGAGAGACCCAGTACTTC. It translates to CASSHSPDHEGRETQYF. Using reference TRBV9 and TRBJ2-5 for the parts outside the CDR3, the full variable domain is DSGVTQTPKHLITATGQRVTLRCSPRSGDLSVYWYQQSLDQGLQFLIQYYNGEERAKGNILERFSAQQFPDLHSELNLSSLELGDSALYFCASSHSPDHEGRETQYFGPGTRLLVL.

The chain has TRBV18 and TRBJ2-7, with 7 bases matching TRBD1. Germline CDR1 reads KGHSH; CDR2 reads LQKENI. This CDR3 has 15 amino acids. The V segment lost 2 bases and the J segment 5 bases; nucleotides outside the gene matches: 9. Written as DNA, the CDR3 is TGTGCCAGCTCACCAAGTCACAGGGGTACCAACGAGCAGTACTTC. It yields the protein CASSPSHRGTNEQYF.

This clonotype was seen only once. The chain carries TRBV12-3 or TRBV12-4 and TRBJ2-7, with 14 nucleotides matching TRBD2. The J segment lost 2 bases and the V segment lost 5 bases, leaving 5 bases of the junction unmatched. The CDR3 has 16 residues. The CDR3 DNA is TGTGCCAGCAGTGGGACTAGCGGGAGACCGGCCTACGAGCAGTACTTC. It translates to CASSGTSGRPAYEQYF.

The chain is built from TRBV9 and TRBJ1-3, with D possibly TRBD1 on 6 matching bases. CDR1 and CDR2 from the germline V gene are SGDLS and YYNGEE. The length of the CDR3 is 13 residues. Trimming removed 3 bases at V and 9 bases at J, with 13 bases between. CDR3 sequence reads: CASSGGAQSTIYF. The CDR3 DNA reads TGTGCCAGCAGCGGGGGGGCGCAGAGCACCATATATTTT.

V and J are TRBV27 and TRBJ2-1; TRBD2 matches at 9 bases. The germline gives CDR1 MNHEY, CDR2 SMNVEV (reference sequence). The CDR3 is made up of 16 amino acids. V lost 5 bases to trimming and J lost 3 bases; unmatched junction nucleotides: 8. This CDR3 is CASSPEREVFYNEQFF. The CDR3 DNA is TGTGCCAGCAGTCCCGAGCGGGAGGTCTTCTACAATGAGCAGTTCTTC.

DNA of the CDR3: TGTGCCAGCAGCTTAAAAAGCGGGAAGGTCAAAAACATTCAGTACTTC. It translates to CASSLKSGKVKNIQYF. The V and J genes are TRBV7-9 and TRBJ2-4; TRBD2 matches at 7 bases. The CDR3 has 16 residues. CDR1 is SEHNR, CDR2 FQNEAQ, per germline (reference sequence). The junction had 7 bases not matched to a gene; V was cut back by 2 bases and J by 3 bases.

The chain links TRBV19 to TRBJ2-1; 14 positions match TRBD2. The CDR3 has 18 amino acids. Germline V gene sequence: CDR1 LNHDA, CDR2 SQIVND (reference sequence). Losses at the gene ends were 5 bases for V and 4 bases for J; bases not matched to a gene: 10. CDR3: CASSSKTGTSGSYNEQFF. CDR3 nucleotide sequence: TGTGCCAGTAGTTCAAAAACCGGGACTAGCGGGAGTTACAATGAGCAGTTCTTC.

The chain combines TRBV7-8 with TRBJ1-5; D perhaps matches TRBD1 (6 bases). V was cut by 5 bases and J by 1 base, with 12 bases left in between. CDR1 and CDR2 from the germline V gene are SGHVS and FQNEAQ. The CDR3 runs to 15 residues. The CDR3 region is CASSTWTESNQPQHF. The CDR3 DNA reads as TGTGCCAGCAGCACATGGACAGAAAGCAATCAGCCCCAGCATTTT.

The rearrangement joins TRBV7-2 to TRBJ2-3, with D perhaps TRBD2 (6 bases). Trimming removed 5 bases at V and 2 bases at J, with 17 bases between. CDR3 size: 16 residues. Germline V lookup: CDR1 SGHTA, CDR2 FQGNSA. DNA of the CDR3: TGTGCCAGCAGCCCTCTGGGACTCAGCCCCACAGATACGCAGTATTTT. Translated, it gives CASSPLGLSPTDTQYF.

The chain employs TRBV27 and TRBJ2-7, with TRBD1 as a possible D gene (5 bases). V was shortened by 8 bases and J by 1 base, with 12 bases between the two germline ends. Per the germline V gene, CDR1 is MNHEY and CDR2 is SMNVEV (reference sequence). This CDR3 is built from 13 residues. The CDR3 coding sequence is TGTGCCAGCGGGGTTGGACAATCCTACGAGCAGTACTTC. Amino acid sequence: CASGVGQSYEQYF.

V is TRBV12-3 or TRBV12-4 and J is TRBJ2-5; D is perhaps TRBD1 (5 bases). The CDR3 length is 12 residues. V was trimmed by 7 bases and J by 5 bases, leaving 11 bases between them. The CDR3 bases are TGTGCCAGCACAGGGAAAGGGGAGACCCAGTACTTC. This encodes CASTGKGETQYF.